The 21 T cell receptor beta chains in this list originate from one sample, sequenced in a study of glioma-infiltrating T cells. Amplification of TCR alpha and beta CDR3 regions from RNA used iRepertoire nested multiplex PCR. MiXCR, applied by TCRdb to the multiplex PCR reads, yields one record per CDR3 protein. The repertoire includes around 350,000 distinct CDR3 sequences, less than 50% of them detected once, and approximately 12% sits in the top ten. The sequenced sample consisted of glioma tissue, nonneoplastic brain tissue, or PBMCs (not recorded which). These receptors were taken from a human donor with low-grade glioma or glioblastoma, undergoing nonglioma brain surgery, or in good health (not recorded which).

V and J are TRBV7-2 and TRBJ2-5; D assignment may be TRBD1 or TRBD2 (5 bases each). V lost 4 bases and J 1 base, leaving 16 bases between the germline ends. Looked up from germline, CDR1 is SGHTA and CDR2 is FQGNSA. This CDR3 is 16 amino acids long. The CDR3 is CASSSAVRQLQETQYF. The DNA of the CDR3 is TGTGCCAGCAGCTCAGCGGTTAGACAGCTCCAAGAGACCCAGTACTTC.

As concerns this clonotype: This may come from a read error, since a much larger clone is one base off. This chain joins TRBV20-1 and TRBJ1-5; D is ambiguous. V lost 4 bases and J lost 3, with 10 bases in between. In germline, CDR1 is DFQATT, CDR2 SNEGSKA (reference sequence). This CDR3 region has 13 residues. The CDR3: CSAIRGFNQPQHF. The DNA of the CDR3 is TGCAGTGCTATCCGCGGATTCAATCAGCCCCAGCATTTT.

This clonotype was counted at least ten times. The chain uses TRBV25-1 and TRBJ2-3; 9 bases match TRBD2. Per germline, CDR1 MGHDK and CDR2 SYGVNS. V gave up 7 bases and J gave up 2 bases; unmatched junction bases: 4. CDR3 length equals 14 residues. CDR3 coding DNA: TGTGCCAGCATGCTAGCGGGACCCACAGATACGCAGTATTTT. This encodes CASMLAGPTDTQYF.

V and J are TRBV6-5 and TRBJ2-2; D is uncertain. Germline CDR1 is MNHEY and CDR2 is SVGAGI. The CDR3 consists of 15 residues. V lost 3 bases and J lost 4, with 12 bases in between. The CDR3 loop is CASSYSPARTGELFF. CDR3 coding DNA: TGTGCCAGCAGTTATTCCCCCGCCCGCACCGGGGAGCTGTTTTTT.

The V call is TRBV10-3, the J call TRBJ1-2; no firm D call. In germline, CDR1 is ENHRY, CDR2 SYGVKD. V gave up 2 bases and J gave up 1 base, with 11 bases separating them. The CDR3 covers 15 residues. CDR3 amino acids: CAISEVRGINYGYTF. CDR3 DNA sequence: TGTGCCATCAGTGAGGTTCGTGGGATTAACTATGGCTACACCTTC.

This clonotype occurred a few times. The J gene is TRBJ2-4, the V gene TRBV10-3; TRBD1 matches 7 bases. V lost 6 bases to trimming and J lost 6 bases; unmatched junction nucleotides: 5. The CDR3 has 13 amino acids. Germline V gene data show CDR1 as ENHRY and CDR2 as SYGVKD. The CDR3 coding sequence is TGTGCCATCAGCGGACAGGATTCAAACATTCAGTACTTC. It encodes CAISGQDSNIQYF.

This rearrangement joins TRBV29-1 to TRBJ1-4; D gene unclear. The V and J ends lost 4 bases and 0 bases respectively, with 9 bases between them. Germline-derived CDR1 and CDR2 are SQVTM and ANQGSEA. This CDR3 has 14 amino acids. The CDR3 reads CSVASGPTNEKLFF. CDR3 DNA: TGCAGCGTTGCTTCAGGTCCAACTAATGAAAAACTGTTTTTT.

This clonotype was observed many times. This rearrangement joins TRBV27 to TRBJ2-2; the D is unclear. Per the germline V gene, CDR1 is MNHEY and CDR2 is SMNVEV (reference sequence). V lost 3 bases, J lost 3 bases, and 14 bases lay in between. The CDR3 has 16 amino acids. The CDR3, as DNA: TGTGCCAGCAGTTTCATCCAAAGGGTGGACACCGGGGAGCTGTTTTTT. This translates into CASSFIQRVDTGELFF.

The sample holds a few counts of this clonotype. The V call is TRBV29-1, the J call TRBJ2-7; D is perhaps TRBD2 (5 bases). The CDR3 consists of 14 residues. Germline CDR1 and CDR2: SQVTM and ANQGSEA. V lost 0 bases and J 5 bases, leaving 14 bases between the germline ends. The CDR3 reads CSVEDGRTRDEQYF. DNA of the CDR3: TGCAGCGTTGAAGATGGGCGTACGAGGGACGAGCAGTACTTC.

This clonotype was recorded at least ten times. The chain links TRBV27 to TRBJ1-1, with a weak D call TRBD1 (5 bases). This CDR3 has 13 amino acids. Trimming removed 4 bases from V and 5 bases from J, with 11 bases in between. CDR1 is MNHEY and CDR2 is SMNVEV in the germline V gene (reference sequence). CDR3 in amino acids: CASSWGGRTEAFF. CDR3 sequence (DNA): TGTGCCAGCAGTTGGGGGGGTCGGACTGAAGCTTTCTTT.

This chain links TRBV7-2 with TRBJ2-7; 11 bases match TRBD2. Germline trimming cut 5 bases from V and 1 base from J; bases unmatched to any gene: 4. The CDR3 extends over 15 amino acids. Germline-derived CDR1 and CDR2 are SGHTA and FQGNSA. The CDR3 coding sequence is TGTGCCAGCAGCGTAGGGACTAGCGGATCCTACGAGCAGTACTTC. As protein: CASSVGTSGSYEQYF. The full variable domain, completed using reference TRBV7-2 and TRBJ2-7, is GAGVSQSPSNKVTEKGKDVELRCDPISGHTALYWYRQSLGQGLEFLIYFQGNSAPDKSGLPSDRFSAERTGGSVSTLTIQRTQQEDSAVYLCASSVGTSGSYEQYFGPGTRLTVT.

The J gene is TRBJ2-1, the V gene TRBV19; D is perhaps TRBD1 (6 bases). The CDR3 is 15 residues long. CDR1 is LNHDA and CDR2 is SQIVND in the germline V gene (reference sequence). The V and J ends lost 9 bases and 3 bases respectively, with 18 bases between them. The CDR3 loop is CASKTGCGFYNEQFF. The CDR3 DNA follows: TGTGCCAGCAAAACAGGGTGCGGCTTCTACAATGAGCAGTTCTTC.

With respect to this clonotype: This may be a read error: a much more frequent sequence differs by one nucleotide. V and J are TRBV27 and TRBJ2-7; D might be TRBD2 (5 bases). The germline gives CDR1 MNHEY, CDR2 SMNVEV (reference sequence). V lost 4 bases and J lost 2, with 12 bases in between. The CDR3 has 14 residues. For the CDR3, the DNA is TGTGCCAGCAGTTCACTTAGCGCTCCCTACGAGCAGTACTTC. Its translation: CASSSLSAPYEQYF.

This clonotype showed up just a few times. This chain joins TRBV4-3 and TRBJ2-1, with 9 nucleotides matching TRBD2. CDR1 is LGHNA, CDR2 YSLEER, per germline. The ends lost 0 bases at V and 5 bases at J; junction bases unmatched: 8. This CDR3 is built from 17 residues. CDR3 DNA: TGCGCCAGCAGCCAAGATGGGGCTAGCGGGACGAACAATGAGCAGTTCTTC. As protein: CASSQDGASGTNNEQFF.

This clonotype was detected once. The chain joins TRBV12-3 or TRBV12-4 to TRBJ2-1, with D possibly being TRBD1 or TRBD2 (5 bases each). Trimming shortened V by 6 bases and J by 4 bases, and 10 bases separated the two germline ends. The CDR3 consists of 13 residues. CDR3 sequence: CASRPGRYNEQFF. Written as DNA, the CDR3 is TGTGCCAGCAGGCCGGGACGATACAATGAGCAGTTCTTC.

This chain joins TRBV4-2 and TRBJ2-7; either TRBD1 or TRBD2 may fit D (5 bases each). V gave up 0 bases and J gave up 2 bases, with 11 bases separating them. CDR1 LGHNA and CDR2 YNFKEQ come from the germline V gene. The CDR3 covers 15 residues. The CDR3 region is CASSQDQRGTYEQYF. The CDR3 DNA sequence: TGTGCCAGCAGCCAAGATCAGAGGGGTACCTACGAGCAGTACTTC.

This rearrangement joins TRBV19 to TRBJ2-4, with 9 bases identical to TRBD2. Germline values: CDR1 LNHDA, CDR2 SQIVND (reference sequence). The V and J ends lost 3 bases and 10 bases, in that order; junction bases with no gene match: 4. The CDR3 is made up of 13 amino acids. The CDR3 nucleotides read TGTGCCAGTAGTATTGGGCTAGCGGGAATTCAGTACTTC. Protein sequence: CASSIGLAGIQYF.

The chain is built from TRBV15 and TRBJ1-5; 10 nucleotides match TRBD1. V shed 5 bases, J shed 6 bases, and the junction held 7 bases outside the gene matches. The CDR3 extends over 15 amino acids. The germline V gene has CDR1 LNHNV and CDR2 YYDKDF (reference sequence). The CDR3 region is CATSDRDRGIQPQHF. The CDR3 DNA follows: TGTGCCACCAGCGACCGGGACAGGGGAATTCAGCCCCAGCATTTT. The whole variable domain, filled in from reference TRBV15 and TRBJ1-5, reads DAMVIQNPRYQVTQFGKPVTLSCSQTLNHNVMYWYQQKSSQAPKLLFHYYDKDFNNEADTPDNFQSRRPNTSFCFLDIRSPGLGDTAMYLCATSDRDRGIQPQHFGDGTRLSIL.

Only one count was recorded for this clonotype. This chain's CDR3 is CSARDRYRGRTEAFF. The CDR3 nucleotides are TGCAGTGCTAGAGATCGGTACAGGGGGCGAACTGAAGCTTTCTTT. The genes are TRBV20-1 and TRBJ1-1; 9 bases agree with TRBD1. Germline V gene lookup returns CDR1 DFQATT and CDR2 SNEGSKA (reference sequence). This CDR3 region has 15 residues. V gave up 0 bases and J gave up 5 bases; unmatched junction bases: 7.

This clonotype has just a few counts. An end of the junction does not agree with germline; a read error may underlie this. CDR3 DNA sequence: TGTGCCAGCAGTTTGGGGTCGTCTGAGCAGTTCTTC. It encodes CASSLGSSEQFF. The V call is TRBV5-4, the J call TRBJ2-1; no definite D call. The CDR3 has 12 amino acids. CDR1 is SGHNT, CDR2 YYREEE, per germline (reference sequence).

The chain recombines TRBV6-6 with TRBJ1-1; D is unresolved. Trimming removed 2 bases from V and 3 bases from J, with 7 bases in between. CDR3 size: 13 residues. Germline loops: CDR1 MNHNY, CDR2 SVGAGI (reference sequence). For the CDR3, the DNA is TGTGCCAGCAGTTACGTGGCTTACACTGAAGCTTTCTTT. It codes for CASSYVAYTEAFF.